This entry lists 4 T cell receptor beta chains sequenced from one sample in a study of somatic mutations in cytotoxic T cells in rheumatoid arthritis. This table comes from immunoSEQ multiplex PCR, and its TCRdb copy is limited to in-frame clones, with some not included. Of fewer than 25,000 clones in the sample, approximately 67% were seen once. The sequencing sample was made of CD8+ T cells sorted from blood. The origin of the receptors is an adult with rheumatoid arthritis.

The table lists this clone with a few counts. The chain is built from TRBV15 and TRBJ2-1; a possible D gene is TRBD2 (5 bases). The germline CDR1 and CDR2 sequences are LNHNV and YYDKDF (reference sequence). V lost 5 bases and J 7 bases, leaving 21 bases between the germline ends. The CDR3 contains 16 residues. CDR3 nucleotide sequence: TGTGCCACCAGCTCCCACCCGGGGAGTTTGGGGAATGAGCAGTTCTTC. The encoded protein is CATSSHPGSLGNEQFF.

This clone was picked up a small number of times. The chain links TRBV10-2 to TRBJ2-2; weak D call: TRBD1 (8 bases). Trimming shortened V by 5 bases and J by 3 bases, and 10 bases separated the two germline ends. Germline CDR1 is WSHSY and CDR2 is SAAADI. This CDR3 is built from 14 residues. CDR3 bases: TGCGCCAGCAGTACAGGGGGGGACACCGGGGAGCTGTTTTTT. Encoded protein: CASSTGGDTGELFF.

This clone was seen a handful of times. CDR3 protein: CASSVFPDGYEQYF. CDR3 bases: TGTGCCAGCAGCGTCTTTCCTGACGGCTACGAGCAGTACTTC. This chain uses TRBV9 with TRBJ2-7; D unresolved. Germline CDR1 reads SGDLS; CDR2 reads YYNGEE. V was clipped by 2 bases and J by 3 bases, with 12 bases between them. CDR3 length: 14 amino acids.

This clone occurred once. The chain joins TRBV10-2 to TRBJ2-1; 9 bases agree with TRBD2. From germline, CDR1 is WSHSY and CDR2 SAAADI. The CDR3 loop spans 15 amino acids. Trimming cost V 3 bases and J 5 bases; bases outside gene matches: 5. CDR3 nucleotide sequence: TGCGCCAGCAGTGAATCCCTAGCGGGGCACAATGAGCAGTTCTTC. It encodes CASSESLAGHNEQFF.